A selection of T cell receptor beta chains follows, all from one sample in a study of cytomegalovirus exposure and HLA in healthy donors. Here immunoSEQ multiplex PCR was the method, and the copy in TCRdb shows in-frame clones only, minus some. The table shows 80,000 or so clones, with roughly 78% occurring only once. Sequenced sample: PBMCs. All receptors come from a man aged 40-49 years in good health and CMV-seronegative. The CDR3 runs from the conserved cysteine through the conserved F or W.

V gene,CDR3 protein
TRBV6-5,CASSYTPSGRAYGYTF
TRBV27,CASSLSSTDTQYF
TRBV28,CASSGGQGGLDEQYF
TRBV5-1,CASSGKGTSGSNEQFF
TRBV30,CAWSVAGWETQYF
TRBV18,CASSPGTTFWYEQYF
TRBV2,CASSETGLITDTQYF
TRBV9,CASSVGGSRETQYF
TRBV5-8,CASSLEQTGELFF
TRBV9,CASSYKGPGAQGDTQYF
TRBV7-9,CASSFTGANEQFF
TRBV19,CASSTNGLAGLWGPDTQYF
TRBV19,CASTPFRAGGTDTQYF
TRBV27,CASSSDRGKDTQYF
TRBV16,CASSQSREQYF
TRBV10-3,CAIKASGDPTDTQYF
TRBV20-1,CSAQSTGELFF
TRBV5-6,CASSLGLGGEYF
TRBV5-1,CASSLQPGLAGGVEQFF
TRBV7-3,CASSLSSTGSSYNEQFF
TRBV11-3,CASSLSFGQGDNTDTQYF
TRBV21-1,CASTQGLAGVRGTGELFF
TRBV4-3,CASSQDRQVAGGYNEQFF